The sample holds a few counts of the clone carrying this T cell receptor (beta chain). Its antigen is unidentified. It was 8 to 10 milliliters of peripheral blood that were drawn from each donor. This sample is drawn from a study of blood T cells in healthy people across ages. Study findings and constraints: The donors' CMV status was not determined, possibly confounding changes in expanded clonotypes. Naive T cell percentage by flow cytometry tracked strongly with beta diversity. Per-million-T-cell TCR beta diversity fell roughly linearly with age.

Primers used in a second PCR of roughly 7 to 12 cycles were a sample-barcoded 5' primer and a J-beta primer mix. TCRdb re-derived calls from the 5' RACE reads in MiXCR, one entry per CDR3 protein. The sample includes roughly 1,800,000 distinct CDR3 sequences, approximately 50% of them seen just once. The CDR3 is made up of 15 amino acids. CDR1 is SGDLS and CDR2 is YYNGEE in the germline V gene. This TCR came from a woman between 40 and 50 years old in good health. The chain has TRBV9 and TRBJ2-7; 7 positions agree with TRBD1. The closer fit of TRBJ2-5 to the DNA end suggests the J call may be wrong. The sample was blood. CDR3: CASSVAPTGLETQYF. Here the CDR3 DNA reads TGTGCCAGCAGCGTAGCACCGACAGGGTTGGAGACCCAGTACTTC.